This record looks at one T cell receptor beta chain sequence and its context. This clonotype turned up a few times. Its antigen is unknown. No base-level quality is on record; no much larger clone is a single base apart. The data originate from a study of naive and memory T cell subsets (dated by TCRdb to the late 2010s). With regard to the full study: The study applied an open-source, UMI-based TCR alpha and beta sequencing pipeline to sorted naive and memory peripheral blood T cell subsets. Complete agreement was observed between the functional CMV T cell responses and the IgG serology results. RNA was DNase-treated and reverse transcribed with TCR constant-region primers, mostly using SuperScript III.

Library prep was done by UMI-ligation and nested PCR. An equimolar mix of two oligonucleotides covering both TRBC1 and TRBC2 was used as the beta constant-region primer. Four rounds of PCR were used to amplify ligated cDNA, with nested alpha and beta constant-region primers being used together with the SP2 primer. A single-stranded oligonucleotide bearing the SP2 primer plus a 12-nucleotide UMI was ligated onto the 3' end of the cDNA by T4 RNA ligase 1. Incubation of the ligation reaction lasted roughly 20-25 hours at 16 degrees C. PCR2 was typically run as a SYBR Green qPCR and stopped at a predetermined threshold to prevent over-amplification. All purifications after the first were performed with Agencourt AMPure XP magnetic beads. Library amounts were measured by Qubit and library quality was assessed on a TapeStation, where the main peak was expected at around 650 bp. The pooled libraries were sequenced on an Illumina MiSeq using v2 2x251 paired-end kits, which usually yielded roughly 0.85-2.2 million reads per sample. Each sample library was pooled at roughly 4 nM, and about 4.5-7.5% PhiX was included to improve cluster recognition. Per the original workflow: Using tag matching that tolerated one base-pair mismatch, Decombinator assigned V and J genes to FASTQ reads that had been processed by Demultiplexor. UMIs were used by Collapsinator to correct both sequencing errors and frequency errors arising from PCR heterogeneity. TCRs were translated and CDR3s were extracted from the conserved cysteine to the FGXG phenylalanine by CDR3Translator, with non-productive sequences being flagged. Repertoires were subsampled to equal numbers of UMI-defined TCRs before Gini, Shannon entropy and inverse Simpson indices were calculated. Within the linear range, a power law was fitted by maximum likelihood to the distributions of clonotype abundance. Similar UMI counts, unique TCR numbers and clonal distributions were obtained with the pipeline and with MIGEC on one naive CD8 sample. The repertoires were searched for some 7,300 CMV-associated CDR3 sequences that had been compiled from VDJdb and a published dataset. TCRdb itself trimmed the public reads at Q25 with fastp, ran MiXCR and retained productive beta chains. Every CDR3 protein is listed once, alongside the most common genes and DNA of its rows. The V and J calls and clone size come from TCRdb's table, not from the authors' own analysis. The sample table contains more than 100,000 distinct CDR3 sequences; only one count was recorded for 30% to 45% of them. Of the sample, 0.9% falls within the top ten clones.

From the second PCR step onward, the TCR alpha chain libraries and the TCR beta chain libraries were amplified separately. CMV status of each donor was established by measuring IFNgamma production from CD4+ T cells after fresh PBMCs were stimulated overnight with CMV viral lysate. CD4 T cells were positively selected using Miltenyi beads, after which CD8 T cells were positively selected from the CD4-negative fraction. After staining for CD3, CD4, CD8, CD45RA, CD27 and a live/dead dye, cells were sorted on a BD Aria II into four subsets based on CD45RA and CD27. A few healthy volunteers provided blood, and the blood of each volunteer was split into CD4 and CD8 T cells and then into four differentiation subsets. Roughly 120 ml of peripheral blood was collected from each donor, and PBMC were isolated from the blood using Ficoll-Paque PLUS density-gradient centrifugation. After sorting, cells were lysed in RLT buffer, RNA was extracted using a Qiagen RNeasy kit, and the extracted RNA was stored at -80 degrees C.

The research as a whole found: TCR abundance followed a power law whose exponent differed between naive and memory subsets but was consistent across the three individuals. Once error correction was done, more than 90% of naive TCR sequences showed up just once, which made the naive abundance distributions much steeper than those of the memory subsets. RNA-based TCR counts may be affected by expression changes linked to T cell activation and differentiation. Each clonotype was defined as a single alpha or beta chain sequence rather than as a paired alpha/beta receptor. In both CD4 and CD8 cells, a rise in Gini index and a fall in Shannon and inverse Simpson diversity were observed from naive through CM, EM and EMRA. The repertoire findings for the naive and memory subsets could not be validated, as no ground truth was available.

There are 15 amino acids in the CDR3, from cysteine to phenylalanine inclusive. Here the CDR3 DNA is all that survives: 45 bases in frame from base 1. The germline V gene (reference sequence) provides CDR1 DFQATT and CDR2 SNEGSKA. V is clipped by 1 base and J by 0 bases, and the sequence between their germline boundaries is 10 bases long. The chain is made from TRBV20-1 and TRBJ2-1; a confident D gene designation cannot be given. The receptor was derived from a human donor in good health. Sequencing was performed on central memory CD4+ T cells from blood. The sample's cell subset or site, from its label and the paper: central memory, CD45RA- CD27+. The CDR3 reads as follows: CSARVATSSYNEQFF. The DNA sequence follows: TGCAGTGCTAGAGTAGCCACGAGCTCCTACAATGAGCAGTTCTTC.